Sequencing of this T cell receptor beta chain was carried out in a study of patients and donors after allogeneic stem cell transplantation. TCRdb processed the RT-PCR reads anew with MiXCR; each CDR3 protein has one entry. Of approximately 200,000 distinct CDR3 sequences listed, less than 50% are singletons. This CDR3 is 16 amino acids long. With 0 bases clipped from V and 7 bases from J, the junction kept 7 bases outside the gene matches. CDR1 and CDR2 (germline): SGHRS, YFSETQ. This TCR came from a human donor who was either an allogeneic HSCT recipient or a stem cell or donor lymphocyte infusion donor (not recorded which). It is not recorded whose cells these are; they may come from a transplant donor. Sequenced: blood, either unsorted or a sorted T cell fraction (not recorded which). The chain carries TRBV5-1 and TRBJ2-3; 11 nucleotides agree with TRBD2. This chain's CDR3 is CASSLEGLADINTQYF. DNA of the CDR3: TGCGCCAGCAGCTTGGAGGGACTAGCGGATATAAATACGCAGTATTTT.